These 25 T cell receptor beta chains share one sample of origin, sequenced in a study of shared clonotypes between healthy human individuals. Method: immunoSEQ multiplex PCR; TCRdb's copy keeps in-frame clones and lacks some. The sample contains some 530,000 clones, about 72% of which appear only once. Sequenced: PBMCs. These receptors came from a woman between 35 and 50 years old in good health. Some clones in this sample may be carry-over from other donors' samples.

The chain uses TRBV11-2 and TRBJ2-2; tentatively, D is TRBD2 (5 bases). The germline V gene encodes CDR1 SGHAT and CDR2 FQNNGV. The CDR3 totals 13 residues. The V end lost 5 bases, the J end lost 4 bases, and 8 bases lay between the germline ends. Here the CDR3 reads CASSLGLTGELFF. The CDR3, as DNA: TGTGCCAGCAGCCTAGGACTCACCGGGGAGCTGTTTTTT.

The gene calls are TRBV30 and TRBJ2-1, with D possibly being TRBD1 (6 bases). The ends were cut back, 0 bases at V and 3 bases at J, with 12 bases in the middle. Germline V lookup: CDR1 GTSNPN, CDR2 SVGIG (reference sequence). This CDR3 is built from 15 residues. In nucleotides, the CDR3 is TGTGCCTGGAGTGTACAGGCAGGGGACTACAATGAGCAGTTCTTC. This encodes CAWSVQAGDYNEQFF.

Of note for this clone: A read error may explain this, as a much larger clone is one base away. Other DNA sequences in the same sample also yield this CDR3. The chain couples TRBV6-5 to TRBJ1-2; weak D call: TRBD1 (6 bases). Germline V gene lookup returns CDR1 MNHEY and CDR2 SVGAGI. The V end was cut by 2 bases, the J end by 7 bases, with 14 bases between. This CDR3 is 14 amino acids long. This CDR3 is CASSYRGQGGGYTF. The CDR3 DNA is TGTGCCAGCAGTTACAGAGGGCAAGGGGGTGGCTACACCTTC.

The CDR3: CSVGGPDTEAFF. For the CDR3, the DNA is TGCAGCGTCGGCGGCCCTGACACTGAAGCTTTCTTT. The chain is built from TRBV29-1 and TRBJ1-1; no reliable D call. V shed 6 bases and J shed 3 bases, with 11 bases lying between them. This CDR3 is 12 amino acids long. CDR1 is SQVTM and CDR2 is ANQGSEA in the germline V gene.

The chain carries TRBV5-6 and TRBJ1-2; D gene uncertain. V was trimmed by 2 bases and J by 3 bases, leaving 5 bases between them. The CDR3 extends over 12 amino acids. CDR1 is SGHDT, CDR2 YYEEEE, per germline. The DNA of the CDR3 is TGTGCCAGCAGCTTAGAAGACTATGGCTACACCTTC. Translating it yields CASSLEDYGYTF.

The sample holds a few counts of this clone. The gene calls are TRBV29-1 and TRBJ1-1; 9 nucleotides align to TRBD1. Germline CDR1 and CDR2: SQVTM and ANQGSEA. This CDR3 contains 15 residues. V lost 5 bases to trimming and J lost 5 bases; unmatched junction nucleotides: 12. The DNA of the CDR3 is TGCAGCGTTCAGGCTCAAAGGACAGGGGAAACTGAAGCTTTCTTT. Translation gives CSVQAQRTGETEAFF.

The chain combines TRBV18 with TRBJ1-1; no definite D call. The germline V and J ends were trimmed by 0 bases and 3 bases, with 2 bases remaining between them. This CDR3 is built from 12 residues. Germline loops: CDR1 KGHSH, CDR2 LQKENI. This CDR3 is CASSPPYTEAFF. The CDR3 bases are TGTGCCAGCTCACCACCTTACACTGAAGCTTTCTTT.

This clone was seen a few times. J is TRBJ2-5 and V is TRBV6-5, with D maybe TRBD2 (6 bases). There are 14 residues in the CDR3. Germline V gene data show CDR1 as MNHEY and CDR2 as SVGAGI. V lost 0 bases, J lost 5 bases, and 10 bases lay in between. The CDR3 loop reads CASSYSWGGETQYF. In nucleotides, the CDR3 is TGTGCCAGCAGTTACTCGTGGGGAGGCGAGACCCAGTACTTC.

Notes on this clone: Different DNA sequences within this sample yield the same CDR3. For the CDR3, the DNA is TGTGCCAGCCGGACTAGCGGGAGTTCATACGAGCAGTACTTC. Its protein product is CASRTSGSSYEQYF. This chain connects TRBV28 to TRBJ2-7, with 13 bases fitting TRBD2. Germline V gene data show CDR1 as MDHEN and CDR2 as SYDVKM. With 8 bases clipped from V and 4 bases from J, the junction kept 5 bases outside the gene matches. The CDR3 totals 14 residues.

J is TRBJ1-2 and V is TRBV18; weak D call: TRBD1 (6 bases). The V and J ends lost 2 bases and 8 bases respectively, with 21 bases between them. The CDR3 has 16 residues. Germline V CDR1 and CDR2: KGHSH, LQKENI. The CDR3 is CASSPERTALPRGYTF. CDR3 bases: TGTGCCAGCTCACCAGAACGGACAGCCCTACCCCGGGGCTACACCTTC.

This clone was counted many times. The V gene is TRBV28, the J gene TRBJ1-5, with unresolved D. The V gene's germline CDR1 is MDHEN and CDR2 SYDVKM. V lost 3 bases and J 2 bases, leaving 5 bases between the germline ends. The CDR3 totals 13 residues. In nucleotides, the CDR3 is TGTGCCAGCAGTTTTATAGGCAATCAGCCCCAGCATTTT. The encoded protein is CASSFIGNQPQHF.

The chain combines TRBV13 with TRBJ2-5, with D possibly being TRBD1 (7 bases). The DNA end lines up better with TRBJ2-7; the J call may be wrong. CDR1 PRHDT and CDR2 FYEKMQ come from the germline V gene (reference sequence). The CDR3 is 17 residues long. DNA for the CDR3: TGTGCCAGCAGCTTATCAGGTGTGCGGGACAGATCCTACGAGCAGTACTTC. This translates into CASSLSGVRDRSYEQYF.

This clone came up a few times. V usage is TRBV7-9 and J usage is TRBJ1-2; D gene unclear. V lost 5 bases and J lost 0, with 10 bases in between. CDR1 and CDR2 (germline): SEHNR, FQNEAQ (reference sequence). This CDR3 has 14 residues. The chain's CDR3 is CASSLGRTNYGYTF. CDR3 DNA: TGTGCCAGCAGCCTCGGAAGGACTAACTATGGCTACACCTTC.

The rearrangement links TRBV19 to TRBJ1-1; D is unresolved. There are 14 residues in the CDR3. Per the germline V gene, CDR1 is LNHDA and CDR2 is SQIVND (reference sequence). V shed 0 bases and J shed 1 base, with 6 bases lying between them. The CDR3 region is CASSIESRNTEAFF. CDR3 in DNA: TGTGCCAGTAGTATAGAATCCAGGAACACTGAAGCTTTCTTT. The full variable domain, its missing parts supplied by reference TRBV19 and TRBJ1-1, is DGGITQSPKYLFRKEGQNVTLSCEQNLNHDAMYWYRQDPGQGLRLIYYSQIVNDFQKGDIAEGYSVSREKKESFPLTVTSAQKNPTAFYLCASSIESRNTEAFFGQGTRLTVV.

Concerning this clone: At the DNA level, this CDR3 is encoded by other sequences in the same sample as well. J is TRBJ1-3 and V is TRBV9; perhaps TRBD1 as D (5 bases). V was cut by 0 bases and J by 0 bases, with 10 bases left in between. The CDR3 spans 16 residues. Germline V gene sequence: CDR1 SGDLS, CDR2 YYNGEE. CDR3 sequence (DNA): TGTGCCAGCAGCGTAGGTTTGGGGGACTCTGGAAACACCATATATTTT. Residues: CASSVGLGDSGNTIYF.

V usage is TRBV18 and J usage is TRBJ2-7; 8 bases map to TRBD1. Trimming removed 2 bases from V and 5 bases from J; junction bases left unmatched: 8. Germline V gene lookup returns CDR1 KGHSH and CDR2 LQKENI. The CDR3 totals 15 residues. Here the CDR3 reads CASSPSGQAGDEQYF. Written as DNA, the CDR3 is TGTGCCAGCTCACCATCGGGACAGGCAGGCGACGAGCAGTACTTC.

The J gene is TRBJ2-7, the V gene TRBV7-2; TRBD1 aligns across 7 bases. CDR1 and CDR2 from the germline V gene are SGHTA and FQGNSA. V trimming: 6 bases; J trimming: 3 bases; junction bases outside the gene matches: 11. The CDR3 extends over 15 amino acids. The CDR3 sequence is CASSFYRDSNYEQYF. The CDR3 DNA reads TGTGCCAGCAGTTTTTACCGGGACAGCAACTACGAGCAGTACTTC.

This sequence joins TRBV7-2 and TRBJ2-7, with a tentative D call TRBD1 (6 bases). Germline V gives CDR1 SGHTA, CDR2 FQGNSA. Trimming stripped 5 bases from V and 3 bases from J, with 14 bases between. The CDR3 is made up of 14 amino acids. The CDR3 nucleotides are TGTGCCAGCAGCCCCGGACAGATCTTCTACGAGCAGTACTTC. The encoded protein is CASSPGQIFYEQYF.

The chain couples TRBV6-6 to TRBJ2-7; TRBD2 matches at 8 bases. The V segment lost 7 bases and the J segment 0 bases; nucleotides outside the gene matches: 5. The germline V gene encodes CDR1 MNHNY and CDR2 SVGAGI (reference sequence). The CDR3 has 14 residues. As DNA, the CDR3 is TGTGCCAGCAAGCGGGAGTGGGACTCCTACGAGCAGTACTTC. It yields the protein CASKREWDSYEQYF.

V usage is TRBV14 and J usage is TRBJ2-7; no clear D. V lost 1 base to trimming and J lost 3 bases, with 7 bases between them. The CDR3 totals 13 residues. The V gene's germline CDR1 is SGHDN and CDR2 FVKESK. The CDR3 sequence is CASSQGIYYEQYF. CDR3 sequence (DNA): TGTGCCAGCAGCCAAGGGATATACTACGAGCAGTACTTC.

The chain joins TRBV4-2 to TRBJ2-5; 8 bases match TRBD2. The CDR3 is made up of 17 amino acids. Germline CDR1 and CDR2: LGHNA and YNFKEQ. V lost 1 base to trimming and J lost 2 bases; unmatched junction nucleotides: 9. The DNA for the CDR3 is TGTGCCAGCAGCCAAGGGACTAGCCCACTGGGGCAAGAGACCCAGTACTTC. Protein product: CASSQGTSPLGQETQYF.

The gene calls are TRBV19 and TRBJ2-3; D is possibly TRBD2 (6 bases). This CDR3 comprises 13 residues. CDR1 is LNHDA and CDR2 is SQIVND in the germline V gene (reference sequence). V lost 8 bases to trimming and J lost 0 bases, with 9 bases between them. The CDR3 nucleotides read TGTGCCAGTCGGGACTCGAGCACAGATACGCAGTATTTT. Amino acid sequence: CASRDSSTDTQYF. The whole variable domain, remainder taken from reference TRBV19 and TRBJ2-3, is DGGITQSPKYLFRKEGQNVTLSCEQNLNHDAMYWYRQDPGQGLRLIYYSQIVNDFQKGDIAEGYSVSREKKESFPLTVTSAQKNPTAFYLCASRDSSTDTQYFGPGTRLTVL.

This chain uses TRBV27 with TRBJ2-1, with 8 bases that match TRBD2. V lost 3 bases, J lost 7 bases, and 8 bases stayed unmatched. The CDR3 is 15 residues long. Per the germline V gene, CDR1 is MNHEY and CDR2 is SMNVEV (reference sequence). This CDR3 is CASSFPGTRWNEQFF. For the CDR3, the DNA is TGTGCCAGCAGTTTCCCCGGGACTAGATGGAATGAGCAGTTCTTC.

The chain recombines TRBV10-2 with TRBJ1-1; the D is unclear. The CDR3 length is 13 residues. The germline V and J ends were trimmed by 3 bases and 5 bases, with 10 bases remaining between them. Germline CDR1 is WSHSY and CDR2 is SAAADI. The chain's CDR3 is CASSEQALTEAFF. In DNA, the CDR3 is TGCGCCAGCAGTGAACAAGCCTTGACTGAAGCTTTCTTT.

In its sample, this clone was seen many times. The V call is TRBV9, the J call TRBJ2-1; 10 positions match TRBD1. Looked up from germline, CDR1 is SGDLS and CDR2 is YYNGEE. Unmatched junction bases numbered 6, after V lost 3 bases and J lost 9 bases. The CDR3 has 14 amino acids. The CDR3 bases are TGTGCCAGCAGCGACCCTCGGACAGGGGGTGAGCAGTTCTTC. This gives the protein CASSDPRTGGEQFF. Drawing the rest from reference TRBV9 and TRBJ2-1, the complete variable domain is DSGVTQTPKHLITATGQRVTLRCSPRSGDLSVYWYQQSLDQGLQFLIQYYNGEERAKGNILERFSAQQFPDLHSELNLSSLELGDSALYFCASSDPRTGGEQFFGPGTRLTVL.